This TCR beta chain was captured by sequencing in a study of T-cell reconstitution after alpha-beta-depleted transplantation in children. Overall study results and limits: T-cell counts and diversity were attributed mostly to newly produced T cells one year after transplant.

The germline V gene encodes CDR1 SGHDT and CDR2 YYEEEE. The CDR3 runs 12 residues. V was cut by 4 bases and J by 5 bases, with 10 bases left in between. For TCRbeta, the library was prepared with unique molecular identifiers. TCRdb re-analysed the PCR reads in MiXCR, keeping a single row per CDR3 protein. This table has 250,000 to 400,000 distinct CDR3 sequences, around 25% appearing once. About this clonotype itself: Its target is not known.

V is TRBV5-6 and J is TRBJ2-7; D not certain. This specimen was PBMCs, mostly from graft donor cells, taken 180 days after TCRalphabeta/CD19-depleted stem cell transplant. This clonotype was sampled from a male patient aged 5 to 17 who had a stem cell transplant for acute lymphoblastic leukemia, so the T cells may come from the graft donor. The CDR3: CASSLPGNEQYF. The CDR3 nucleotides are TGTGCCAGCAGCCTCCCAGGCAACGAGCAGTACTTC.